This TCR beta chain was sequenced for a study of T-cell reconstitution after alpha-beta-depleted transplantation in children. In its sample, this clonotype was seen many times. The antigen is unknown. The TCRbeta library incorporated unique molecular identifiers. TCRdb recomputed calls from the PCR reads with MiXCR, one row per CDR3 protein. The sample consists of 400,000 to 550,000 distinct CDR3 sequences, roughly a tenth of them appearing once. Findings and caveats of the study: There were some patients whose high TCRbeta diversity at day 60 came from surviving recipient T cells and thymic progenitors. At the one-year point after transplant, T-cell counts and TCRbeta diversity were found to come mostly from T cells that had been newly produced. Reports say that about two months after transplant, the alpha-beta T cells came out of several hundred graft clones that had expanded.

The V end was cut by 0 bases, the J end by 3 bases, with 8 bases between. The CDR3 consists of 13 residues. The germline CDR1 and CDR2 sequences are SQVTM and ANQGSEA. The chain is built from TRBV29-1 and TRBJ1-1; D ambiguous. The clonotype comes from a child younger than 10 with inherited bone marrow failure, due to receive a stem cell transplant. The material sequenced was PBMCs, taken before TCRalphabeta/CD19-depleted stem cell transplant. DNA for the CDR3: TGCAGCGTTGAAGACCGACACCACACTGAAGCTTTCTTT. Translated, it gives CSVEDRHHTEAFF.